The present entry profiles one T cell receptor beta chain with its context. This entry comes from a study of blood T cell repertoires in COVID-19. Trimming took 4 bases from V and 4 from J, leaving 7 bases between them. The CDR3 spans 12 residues. Germline V gene sequence: CDR1 SNHLY, CDR2 FYNNEI. Sequencing was performed with immunoSEQ multiplex PCR; in TCRdb, only in-frame clones are kept and a portion is missing. The profile shows 150,000 to 200,000 clones, roughly 79% of them singletons. What was sequenced was peripheral blood. The sequence came from a woman between 40 and 55 years old with COVID-19, enrolled during active disease. The chain combines TRBV2 with TRBJ2-5; tentative D call: TRBD2 (5 bases). CDR3 amino acids: CASSGLLETQYF. DNA for the CDR3: TGTGCCAGCAGTGGACTACTAGAGACCCAGTACTTC.